The entry that follows covers one T cell receptor beta chain sequence. RNA transcripts yielded amplified TCR beta CDR3 regions. Initially, a first-round RT-PCR of the TCR CDR3 employed the HTBI primer set. One entry per CDR3 protein results from TCRdb running MiXCR on the multiplex PCR reads. The repertoire has 540,000 or so distinct CDR3 sequences, under 60% of them found once; the top ten carry around 20%. The CDR3 contains 14 residues. Germline assignment: CDR1 LNHNV and CDR2 YYDKDF (reference sequence). The V and J ends lost 5 bases and 5 bases, in that order; junction bases with no gene match: 7. The sample originates from a study of T cells in Graves' hyperthyroidism and ophthalmopathy.

The sequenced sample consisted of peripheral blood or thyroid tissue (not recorded which). The source is an adult woman with Graves' disease, either hyperthyroidism or ophthalmopathy (not recorded which). V usage is TRBV15 and J usage is TRBJ2-5; 8 nucleotides align to TRBD1. CDR3 sequence (DNA): TGTGCCACCAGCGACAGGGGTTTATGGGAGACCCAGTACTTC. Translation gives CATSDRGLWETQYF.